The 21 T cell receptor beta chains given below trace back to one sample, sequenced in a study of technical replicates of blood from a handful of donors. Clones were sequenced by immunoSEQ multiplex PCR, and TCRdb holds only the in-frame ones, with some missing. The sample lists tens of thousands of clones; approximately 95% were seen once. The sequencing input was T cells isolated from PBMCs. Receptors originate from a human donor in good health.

CDR3 nucleotides: TGCGCCAGCAGCTCCGGGACTAGCGGGGGCTGGGGGGCCAAAAACATTCAGTACTTC. Translating it yields CASSSGTSGGWGAKNIQYF. The J gene is TRBJ2-4, the V gene TRBV5-1, with 14 bases matching TRBD2. CDR1 and CDR2 (germline): SGHRS, YFSETQ. The CDR3 length is 19 residues. V gave up 3 bases and J gave up 1 base; unmatched junction bases: 9. Filled out from reference TRBV5-1 and TRBJ2-4, the complete variable domain reads KAGVTQTPRYLIKTRGQQVTLSCSPISGHRSVSWYQQTPGQGLQFLFEYFSETQRNKGNFPGRFSGRQFSNSRSEMNVSTLELGDSALYLCASSSGTSGGWGAKNIQYFGAGTRLSVL.

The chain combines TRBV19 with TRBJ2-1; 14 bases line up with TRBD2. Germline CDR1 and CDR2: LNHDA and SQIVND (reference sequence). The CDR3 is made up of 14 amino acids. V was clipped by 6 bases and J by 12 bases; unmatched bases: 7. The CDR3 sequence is CASREGLAGATQFF. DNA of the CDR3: TGTGCCAGTAGAGAGGGACTAGCGGGAGCTACGCAGTTCTTC.

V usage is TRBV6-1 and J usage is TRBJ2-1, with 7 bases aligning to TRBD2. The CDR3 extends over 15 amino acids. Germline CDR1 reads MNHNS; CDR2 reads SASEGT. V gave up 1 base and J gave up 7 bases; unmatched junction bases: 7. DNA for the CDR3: TGTGCCAGCAGTGAAGAGGCGGGGACTAATAATGAGCAGTTCTTC. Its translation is CASSEEAGTNNEQFF.

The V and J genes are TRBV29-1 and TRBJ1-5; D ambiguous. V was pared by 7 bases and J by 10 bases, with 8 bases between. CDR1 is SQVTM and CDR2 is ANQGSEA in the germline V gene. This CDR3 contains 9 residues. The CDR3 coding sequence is TGCAGCGGGGCTTGTCCCCAGCATTTT. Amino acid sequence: CSGACPQHF.

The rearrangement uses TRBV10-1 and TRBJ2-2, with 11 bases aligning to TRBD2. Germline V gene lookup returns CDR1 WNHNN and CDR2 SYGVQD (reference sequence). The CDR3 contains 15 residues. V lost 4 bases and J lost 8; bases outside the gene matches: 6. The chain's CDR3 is CASSAILAGAGELFF. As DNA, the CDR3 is TGCGCCAGCAGTGCAATACTAGCGGGAGCTGGGGAGCTGTTTTTT.

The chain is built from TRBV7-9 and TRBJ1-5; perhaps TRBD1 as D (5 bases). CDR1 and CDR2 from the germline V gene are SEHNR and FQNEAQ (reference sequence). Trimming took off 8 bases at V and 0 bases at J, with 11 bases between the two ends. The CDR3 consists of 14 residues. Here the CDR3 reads CASSRGDSNQPQHF. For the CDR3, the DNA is TGTGCCAGCTCCCGGGGGGATAGCAATCAGCCCCAGCATTTT.

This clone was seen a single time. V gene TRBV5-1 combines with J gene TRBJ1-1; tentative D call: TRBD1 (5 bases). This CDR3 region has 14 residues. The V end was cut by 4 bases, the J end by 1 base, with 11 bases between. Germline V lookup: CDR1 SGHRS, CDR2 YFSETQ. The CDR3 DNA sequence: TGCGCCAGCAGCCACCCTGACAGGAACACTGAAGCTTTCTTT. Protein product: CASSHPDRNTEAFF.

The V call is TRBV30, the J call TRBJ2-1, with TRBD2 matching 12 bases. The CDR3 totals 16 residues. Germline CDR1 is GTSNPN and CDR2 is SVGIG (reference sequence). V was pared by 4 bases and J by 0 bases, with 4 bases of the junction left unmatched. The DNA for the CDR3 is TGTGCCTGGACTAGCGGGGGGGGAAGCTCCTACAATGAGCAGTTCTTC. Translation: CAWTSGGGSSYNEQFF.

The CDR3 region is CASRATYEQYF. In nucleotides, the CDR3 is TGTGCCAGCAGGGCAACGTACGAGCAGTACTTC. The chain recombines TRBV2 with TRBJ2-7; no clear D gene. Germline V gene data show CDR1 as SNHLY and CDR2 as FYNNEI. The germline V and J ends were trimmed by 6 bases and 4 bases, with 7 bases remaining between them. The CDR3 has 11 residues.

The CDR3 nucleotides are TGTGCCAGCAGCTTAGGCGAGGGGACTAGCACAGATACGCAGTATTTT. Translation: CASSLGEGTSTDTQYF. The rearrangement joins TRBV7-9 to TRBJ2-3; D perhaps matches TRBD2 (6 bases). The length of the CDR3 is 16 residues. Germline assignment: CDR1 SEHNR and CDR2 FQNEAQ (reference sequence). With 1 base removed from V and 0 bases from J, the gap between germline ends came to 11 bases.

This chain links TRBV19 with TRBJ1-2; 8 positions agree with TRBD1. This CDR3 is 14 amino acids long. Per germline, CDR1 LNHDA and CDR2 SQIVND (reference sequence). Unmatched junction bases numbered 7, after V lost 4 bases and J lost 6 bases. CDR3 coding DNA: TGTGCCAGTAGTAGCAGTCCAGGGGGCGATGGCTACACCTTC. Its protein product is CASSSSPGGDGYTF.

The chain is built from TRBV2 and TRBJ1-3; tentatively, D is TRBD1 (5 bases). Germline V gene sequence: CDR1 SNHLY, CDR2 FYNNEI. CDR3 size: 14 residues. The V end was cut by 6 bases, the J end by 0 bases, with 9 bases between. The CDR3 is CASRRRVSGNTIYF. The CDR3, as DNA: TGTGCCAGCAGACGCAGGGTCTCTGGAAACACCATATATTTT.

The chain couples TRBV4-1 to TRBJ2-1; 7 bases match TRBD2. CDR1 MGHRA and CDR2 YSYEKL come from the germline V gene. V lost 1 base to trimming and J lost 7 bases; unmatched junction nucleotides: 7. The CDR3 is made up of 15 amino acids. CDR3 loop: CASSQGGGTGNEQFF. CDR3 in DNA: TGCGCCAGCAGCCAAGGGGGGGGAACGGGTAATGAGCAGTTCTTC.

The CDR3 spells CASSPRLGRLQETQYF. For the CDR3, the DNA is TGTGCCAGCTCACCACGACTGGGTCGACTCCAAGAGACCCAGTACTTC. This chain uses TRBV18 with TRBJ2-5; D ambiguous. V lost 1 base and J 1 base, leaving 13 bases between the germline ends. Germline-derived CDR1 and CDR2 are KGHSH and LQKENI. CDR3 length: 16 amino acids.

This CDR3 is CASSGGGQGNEQYF. The DNA for the CDR3 is TGTGCCAGCAGCGGGGGGGGACAGGGTAACGAGCAGTACTTC. The chain employs TRBV9 and TRBJ2-7, with TRBD1 matching 9 bases. CDR3 size: 14 residues. The germline V gene encodes CDR1 SGDLS and CDR2 YYNGEE. With V trimmed by 3 bases and J by 5 bases, 6 bases remained unmatched.

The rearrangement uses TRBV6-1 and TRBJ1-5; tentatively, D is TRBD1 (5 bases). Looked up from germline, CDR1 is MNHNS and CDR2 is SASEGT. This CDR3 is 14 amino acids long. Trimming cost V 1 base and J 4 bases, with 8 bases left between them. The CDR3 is CASSEGKGNQPQHF. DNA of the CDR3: TGTGCCAGCAGTGAAGGTAAGGGGAATCAGCCCCAGCATTTT.

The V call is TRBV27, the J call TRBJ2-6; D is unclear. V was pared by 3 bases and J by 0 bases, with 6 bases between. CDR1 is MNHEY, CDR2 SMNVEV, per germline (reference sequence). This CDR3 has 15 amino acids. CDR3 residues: CASSLSVSGANVLTF. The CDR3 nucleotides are TGTGCCAGCAGTTTGTCCGTCTCTGGGGCCAACGTCCTGACTTTC.

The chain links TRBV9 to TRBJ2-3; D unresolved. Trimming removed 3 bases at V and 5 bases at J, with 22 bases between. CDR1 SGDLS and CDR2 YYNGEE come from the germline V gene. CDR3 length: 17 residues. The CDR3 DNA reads TGTGCCAGCAGCGATGGAGACTTGCACCAGACGGGAGATACGCAGTATTTT. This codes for CASSDGDLHQTGDTQYF.

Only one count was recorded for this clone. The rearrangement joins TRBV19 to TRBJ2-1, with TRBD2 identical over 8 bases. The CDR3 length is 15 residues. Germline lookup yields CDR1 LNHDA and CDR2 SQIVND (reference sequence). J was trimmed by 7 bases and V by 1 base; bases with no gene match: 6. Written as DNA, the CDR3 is TGTGCCAGTAGTATAGCGGCGGGAGGCCAAAATGAGCAGTTCTTC. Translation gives CASSIAAGGQNEQFF.

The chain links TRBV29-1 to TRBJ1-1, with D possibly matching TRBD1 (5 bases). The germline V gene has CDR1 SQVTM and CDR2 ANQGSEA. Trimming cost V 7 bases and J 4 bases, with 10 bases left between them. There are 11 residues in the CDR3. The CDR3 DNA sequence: TGCAGCGCTGATAGGGGCACTGAAGCTTTCTTT. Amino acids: CSADRGTEAFF.

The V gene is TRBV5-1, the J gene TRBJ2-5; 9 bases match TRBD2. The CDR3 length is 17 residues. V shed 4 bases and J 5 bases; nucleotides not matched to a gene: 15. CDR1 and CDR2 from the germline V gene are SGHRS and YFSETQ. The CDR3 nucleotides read TGCGCCAGCAGCCTCGGGACTAGCTTAACCCAAGAGGAGACCCAGTACTTC. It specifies CASSLGTSLTQEETQYF.